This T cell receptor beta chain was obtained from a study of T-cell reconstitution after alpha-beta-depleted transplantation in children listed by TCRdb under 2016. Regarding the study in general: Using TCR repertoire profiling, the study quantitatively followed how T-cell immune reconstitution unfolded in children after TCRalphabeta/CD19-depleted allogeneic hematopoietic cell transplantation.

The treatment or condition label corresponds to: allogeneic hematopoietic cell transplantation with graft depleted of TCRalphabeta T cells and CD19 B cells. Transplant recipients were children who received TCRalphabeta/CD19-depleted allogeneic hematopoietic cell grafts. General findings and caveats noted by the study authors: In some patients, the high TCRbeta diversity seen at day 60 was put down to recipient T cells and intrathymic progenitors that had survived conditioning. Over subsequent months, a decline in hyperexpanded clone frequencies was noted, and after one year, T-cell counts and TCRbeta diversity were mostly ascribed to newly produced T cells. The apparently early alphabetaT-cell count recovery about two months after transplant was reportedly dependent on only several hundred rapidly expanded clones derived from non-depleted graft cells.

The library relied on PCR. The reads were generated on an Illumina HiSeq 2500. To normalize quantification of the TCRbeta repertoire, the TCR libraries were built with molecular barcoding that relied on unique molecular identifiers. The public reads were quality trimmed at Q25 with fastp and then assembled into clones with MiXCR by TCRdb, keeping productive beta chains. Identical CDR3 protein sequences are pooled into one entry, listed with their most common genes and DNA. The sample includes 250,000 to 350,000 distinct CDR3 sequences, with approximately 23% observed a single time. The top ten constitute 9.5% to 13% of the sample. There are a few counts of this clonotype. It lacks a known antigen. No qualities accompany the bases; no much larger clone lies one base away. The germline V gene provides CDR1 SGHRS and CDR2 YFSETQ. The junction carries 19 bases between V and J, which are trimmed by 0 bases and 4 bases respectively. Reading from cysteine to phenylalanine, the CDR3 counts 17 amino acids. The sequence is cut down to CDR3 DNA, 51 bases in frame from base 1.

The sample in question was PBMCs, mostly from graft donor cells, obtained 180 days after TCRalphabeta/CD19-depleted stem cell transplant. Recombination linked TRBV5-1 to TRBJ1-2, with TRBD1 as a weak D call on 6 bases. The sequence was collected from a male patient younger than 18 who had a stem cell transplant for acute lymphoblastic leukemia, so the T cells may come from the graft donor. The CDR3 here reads CASSLAGTSYLRYGYTF. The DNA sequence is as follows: TGCGCCAGCAGCTTGGCAGGGACATCGTACCTCCGCTATGGCTACACCTTC.